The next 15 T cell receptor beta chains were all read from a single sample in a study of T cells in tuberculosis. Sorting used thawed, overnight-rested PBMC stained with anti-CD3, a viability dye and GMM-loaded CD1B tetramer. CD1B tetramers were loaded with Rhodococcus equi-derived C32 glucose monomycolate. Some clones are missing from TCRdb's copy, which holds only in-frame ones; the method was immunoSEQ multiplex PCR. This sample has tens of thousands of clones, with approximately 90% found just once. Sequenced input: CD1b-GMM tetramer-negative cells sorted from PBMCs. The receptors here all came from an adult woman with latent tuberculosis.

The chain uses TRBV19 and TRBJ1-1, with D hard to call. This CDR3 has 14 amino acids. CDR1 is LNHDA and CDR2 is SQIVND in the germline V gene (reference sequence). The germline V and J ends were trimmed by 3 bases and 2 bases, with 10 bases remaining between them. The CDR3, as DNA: TGTGCCAGTAGTATCGAAACCACTAACACTGAAGCTTTCTTT. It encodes CASSIETTNTEAFF.

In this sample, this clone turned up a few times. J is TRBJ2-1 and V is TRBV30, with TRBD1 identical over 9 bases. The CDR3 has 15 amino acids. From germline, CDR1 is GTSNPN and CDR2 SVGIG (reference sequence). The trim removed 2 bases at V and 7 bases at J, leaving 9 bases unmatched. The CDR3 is CAWSSGTGRENEQFF. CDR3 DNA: TGTGCCTGGAGTTCGGGGACAGGGCGTGAGAATGAGCAGTTCTTC.

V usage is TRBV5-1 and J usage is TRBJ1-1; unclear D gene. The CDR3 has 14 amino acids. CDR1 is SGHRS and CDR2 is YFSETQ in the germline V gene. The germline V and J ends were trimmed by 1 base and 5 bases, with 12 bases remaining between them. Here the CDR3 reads CASSLKAVGTEAFF. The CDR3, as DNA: TGCGCCAGCAGCTTGAAAGCGGTGGGGACTGAAGCTTTCTTT.

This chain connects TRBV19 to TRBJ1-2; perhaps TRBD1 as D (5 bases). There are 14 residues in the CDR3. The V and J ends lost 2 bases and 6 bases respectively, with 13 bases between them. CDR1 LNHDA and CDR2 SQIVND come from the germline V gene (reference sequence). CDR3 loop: CASSIPRAPDGYTF. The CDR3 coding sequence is TGTGCCAGTAGTATACCCAGGGCCCCGGATGGCTACACCTTC.

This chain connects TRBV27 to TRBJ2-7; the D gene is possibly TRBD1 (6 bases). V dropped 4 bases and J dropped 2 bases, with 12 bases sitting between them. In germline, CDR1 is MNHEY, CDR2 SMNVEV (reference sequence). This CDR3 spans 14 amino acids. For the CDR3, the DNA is TGTGCCAGCAGTTCACAGGGACGTACCTACGAGCAGTACTTC. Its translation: CASSSQGRTYEQYF.

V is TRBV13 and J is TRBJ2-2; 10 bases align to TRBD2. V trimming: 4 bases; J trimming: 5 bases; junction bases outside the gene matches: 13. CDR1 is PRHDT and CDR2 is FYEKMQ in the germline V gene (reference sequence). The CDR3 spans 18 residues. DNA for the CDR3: TGTGCCAGCAGCTCCCCGGGGACTCTAGCGGGGGATACCGGGGAGCTGTTTTTT. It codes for CASSSPGTLAGDTGELFF.

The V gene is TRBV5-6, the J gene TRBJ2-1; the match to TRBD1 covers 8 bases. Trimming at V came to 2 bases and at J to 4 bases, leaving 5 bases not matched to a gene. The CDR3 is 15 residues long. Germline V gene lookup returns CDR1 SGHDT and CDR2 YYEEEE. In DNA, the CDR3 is TGTGCCAGCAGCTTTAGGACAGGGACATACAATGAGCAGTTCTTC. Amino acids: CASSFRTGTYNEQFF.

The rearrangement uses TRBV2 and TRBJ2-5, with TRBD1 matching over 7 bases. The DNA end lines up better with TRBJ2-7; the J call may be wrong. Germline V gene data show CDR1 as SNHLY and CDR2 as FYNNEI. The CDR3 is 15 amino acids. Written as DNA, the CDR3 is TGTGCCAGCAGGGCTATCAGGGGGTTATCCTACGAGCAGTACTTC. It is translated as CASRAIRGLSYEQYF.

CDR3 sequence reads: CASGRAQGNYGYTF. The CDR3 DNA follows: TGTGCCAGCGGACGCGCACAGGGTAACTATGGCTACACCTTC. The V and J genes are TRBV6-5 and TRBJ1-2; D might be TRBD1 (6 bases). There are 14 residues in the CDR3. The V gene's germline CDR1 is MNHEY and CDR2 SVGAGI. Trimming pared 8 bases from V and 1 base from J, leaving 14 bases between.

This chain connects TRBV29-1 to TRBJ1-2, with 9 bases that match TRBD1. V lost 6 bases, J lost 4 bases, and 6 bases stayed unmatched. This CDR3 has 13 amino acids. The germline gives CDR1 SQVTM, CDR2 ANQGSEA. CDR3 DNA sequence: TGCAGCGTCCGGGACAGGGTTGGCTATGGCTACACCTTC. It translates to CSVRDRVGYGYTF.

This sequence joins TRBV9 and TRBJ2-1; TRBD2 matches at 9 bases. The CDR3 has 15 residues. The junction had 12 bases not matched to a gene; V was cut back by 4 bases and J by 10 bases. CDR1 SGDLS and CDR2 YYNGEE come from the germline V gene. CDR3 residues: CASSPGTSPIVEQFF. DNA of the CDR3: TGTGCCAGCAGCCCCGGGACTAGCCCCATTGTCGAGCAGTTCTTC.

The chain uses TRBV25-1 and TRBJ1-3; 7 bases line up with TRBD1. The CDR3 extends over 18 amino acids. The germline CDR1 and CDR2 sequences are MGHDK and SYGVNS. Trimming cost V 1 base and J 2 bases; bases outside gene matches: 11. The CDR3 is CASSELGLRDSAGNTIYF. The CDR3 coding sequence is TGTGCCAGCAGTGAATTGGGGCTAAGGGACAGCGCTGGAAACACCATATATTTT.

CDR3 protein: CSVVEGSRVKFF. CDR3 DNA sequence: TGCAGCGTTGTGGAGGGGTCGAGAGTGAAGTTCTTC. V and J are TRBV29-1 and TRBJ2-1; TRBD2 is a possible D gene (6 bases). This CDR3 contains 12 residues. The germline V and J ends were trimmed by 4 bases and 14 bases, with 18 bases remaining between them. CDR1 SQVTM and CDR2 ANQGSEA come from the germline V gene.

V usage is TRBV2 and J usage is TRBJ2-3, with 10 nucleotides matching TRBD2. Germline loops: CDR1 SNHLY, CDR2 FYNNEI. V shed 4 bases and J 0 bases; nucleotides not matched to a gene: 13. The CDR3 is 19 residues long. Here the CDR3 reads CASSGAGLALPSSTDTQYF. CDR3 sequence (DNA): TGTGCCAGCAGTGGTGCGGGACTAGCGTTACCCTCTAGCACAGATACGCAGTATTTT.

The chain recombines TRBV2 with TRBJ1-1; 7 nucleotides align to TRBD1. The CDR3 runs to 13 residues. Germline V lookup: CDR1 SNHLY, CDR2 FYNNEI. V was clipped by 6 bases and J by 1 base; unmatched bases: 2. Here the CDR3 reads CASRQGRNTEAFF. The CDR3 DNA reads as TGTGCCAGCAGACAGGGGCGGAACACTGAAGCTTTCTTT.